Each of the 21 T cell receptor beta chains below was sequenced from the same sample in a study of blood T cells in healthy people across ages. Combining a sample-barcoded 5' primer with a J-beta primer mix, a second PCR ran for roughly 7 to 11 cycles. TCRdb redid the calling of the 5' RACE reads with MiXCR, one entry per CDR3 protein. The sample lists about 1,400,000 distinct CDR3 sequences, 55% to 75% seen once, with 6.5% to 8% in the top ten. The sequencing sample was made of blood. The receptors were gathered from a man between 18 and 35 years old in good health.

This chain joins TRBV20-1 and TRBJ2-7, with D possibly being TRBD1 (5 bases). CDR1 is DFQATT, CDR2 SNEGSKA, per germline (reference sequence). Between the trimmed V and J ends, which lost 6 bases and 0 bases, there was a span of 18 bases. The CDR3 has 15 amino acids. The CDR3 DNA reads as TGCAGTGCCTCCCCGCGTGGCAGGGCCTCCTACGAGCAGTACTTC. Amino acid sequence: CSASPRGRASYEQYF.

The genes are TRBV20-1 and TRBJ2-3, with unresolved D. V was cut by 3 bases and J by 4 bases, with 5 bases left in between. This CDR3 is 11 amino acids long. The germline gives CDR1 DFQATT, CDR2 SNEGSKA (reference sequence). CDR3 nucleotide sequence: TGCAGTGCTAGCCCTTCAGATACGCAGTATTTT. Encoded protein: CSASPSDTQYF.

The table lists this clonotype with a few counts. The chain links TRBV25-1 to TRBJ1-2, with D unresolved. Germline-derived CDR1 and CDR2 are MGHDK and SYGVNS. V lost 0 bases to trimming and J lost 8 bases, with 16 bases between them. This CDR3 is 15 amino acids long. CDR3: CASSEYPRGMGGYTF. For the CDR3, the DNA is TGTGCCAGCAGTGAATATCCCCGGGGAATGGGCGGCTACACCTTC.

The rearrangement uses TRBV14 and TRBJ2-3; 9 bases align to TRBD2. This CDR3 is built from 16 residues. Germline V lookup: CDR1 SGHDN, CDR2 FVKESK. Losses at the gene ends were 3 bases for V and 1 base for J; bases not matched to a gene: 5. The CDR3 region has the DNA TGTGCCAGCAGCCATTTAGCGGGAGCGGGCACAGATACGCAGTATTTT. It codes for CASSHLAGAGTDTQYF.

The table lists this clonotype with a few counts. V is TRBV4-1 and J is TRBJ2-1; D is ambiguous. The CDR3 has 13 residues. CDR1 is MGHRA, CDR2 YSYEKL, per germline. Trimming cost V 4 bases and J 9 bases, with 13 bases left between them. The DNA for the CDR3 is TGCGCCAGCAGCCCGCCTTCCCGCCCTGAGCAGTTCTTC. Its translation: CASSPPSRPEQFF.

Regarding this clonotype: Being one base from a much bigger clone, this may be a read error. CDR3: CSASVELVVDEQFF. Here the CDR3 DNA reads TGCAGTGCTAGTGTTGAACTAGTGGTCGATGAGCAGTTCTTC. The chain employs TRBV20-1 and TRBJ2-1; TRBD2 is a possible D gene (5 bases). CDR3 length: 14 residues. In germline, CDR1 is DFQATT, CDR2 SNEGSKA (reference sequence). The V and J ends lost 3 bases and 8 bases respectively, with 17 bases between them.

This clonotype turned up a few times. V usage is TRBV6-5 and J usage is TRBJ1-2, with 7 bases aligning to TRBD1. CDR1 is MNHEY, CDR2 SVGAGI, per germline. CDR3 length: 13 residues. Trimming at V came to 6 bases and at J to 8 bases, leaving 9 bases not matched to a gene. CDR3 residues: CASREDRARGYTF. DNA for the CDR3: TGTGCCAGCAGAGAAGACAGGGCTCGAGGCTACACCTTC.

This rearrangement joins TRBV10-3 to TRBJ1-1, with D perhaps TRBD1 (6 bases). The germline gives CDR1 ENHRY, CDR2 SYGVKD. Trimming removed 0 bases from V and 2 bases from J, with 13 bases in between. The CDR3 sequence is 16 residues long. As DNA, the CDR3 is TGTGCCATCAGTGAGTCGTGGACAGCGAAAAACACTGAAGCTTTCTTT. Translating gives CAISESWTAKNTEAFF.

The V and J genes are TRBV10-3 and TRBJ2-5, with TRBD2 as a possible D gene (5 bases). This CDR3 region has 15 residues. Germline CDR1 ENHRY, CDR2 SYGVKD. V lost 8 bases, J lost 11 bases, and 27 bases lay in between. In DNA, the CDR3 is TGTGCCATCGCGAGCGGCACCGCCTCCTACAATGAGCAGTACTTC. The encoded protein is CAIASGTASYNEQYF.

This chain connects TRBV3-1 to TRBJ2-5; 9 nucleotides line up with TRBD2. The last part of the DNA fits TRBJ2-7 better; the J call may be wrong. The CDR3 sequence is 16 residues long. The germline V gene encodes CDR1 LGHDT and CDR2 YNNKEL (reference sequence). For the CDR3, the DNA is TGTGCCAGCAGCCAGCTCGGGACTAGCCCTCCCTCCGAGCAGTACTTC. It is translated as CASSQLGTSPPSEQYF.

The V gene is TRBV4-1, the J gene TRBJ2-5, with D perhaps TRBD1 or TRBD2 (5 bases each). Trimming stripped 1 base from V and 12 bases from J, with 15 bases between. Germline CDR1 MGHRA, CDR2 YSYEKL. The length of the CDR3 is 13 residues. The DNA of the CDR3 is TGCGCCAGCAGCCAAGCCAATGGGGGAGAGGAGTACTTC. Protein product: CASSQANGGEEYF.

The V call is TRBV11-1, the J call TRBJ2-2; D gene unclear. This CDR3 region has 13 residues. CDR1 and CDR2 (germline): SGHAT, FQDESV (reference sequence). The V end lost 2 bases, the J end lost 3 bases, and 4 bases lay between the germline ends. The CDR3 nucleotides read TGTGCCAGCAGCTTAACTCACACCGGGGAGCTGTTTTTT. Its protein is CASSLTHTGELFF.

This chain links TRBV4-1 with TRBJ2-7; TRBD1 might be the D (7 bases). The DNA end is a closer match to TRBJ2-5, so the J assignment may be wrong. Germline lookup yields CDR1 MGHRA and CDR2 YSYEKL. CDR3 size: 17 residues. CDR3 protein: CASSQEMAGQLQETQYF. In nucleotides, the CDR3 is TGCGCCAGCAGCCAAGAGATGGCGGGACAGCTACAAGAGACCCAGTACTTC.

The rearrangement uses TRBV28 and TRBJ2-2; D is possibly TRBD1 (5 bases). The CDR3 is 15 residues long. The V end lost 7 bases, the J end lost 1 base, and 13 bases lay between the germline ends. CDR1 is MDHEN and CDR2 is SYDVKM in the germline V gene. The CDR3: CASIRQSRNTGELFF. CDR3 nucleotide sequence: TGTGCCAGCATTCGACAGAGCCGGAACACCGGGGAGCTGTTTTTT.

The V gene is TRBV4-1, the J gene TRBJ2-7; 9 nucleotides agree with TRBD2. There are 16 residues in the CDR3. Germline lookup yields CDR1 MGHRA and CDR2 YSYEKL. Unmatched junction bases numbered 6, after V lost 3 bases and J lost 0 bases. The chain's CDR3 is CASSQGLAGDSYEQYF. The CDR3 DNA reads TGCGCCAGCAGCCAGGGATTAGCGGGAGACTCCTACGAGCAGTACTTC.

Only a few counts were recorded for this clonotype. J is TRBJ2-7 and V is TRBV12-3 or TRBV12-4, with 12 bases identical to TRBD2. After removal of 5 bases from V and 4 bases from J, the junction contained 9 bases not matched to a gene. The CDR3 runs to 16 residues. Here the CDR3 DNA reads TGTGCCAGCAGTCCCGGGAGACTAGCGGGAGTTTACGAGCAGTACTTC. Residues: CASSPGRLAGVYEQYF.

The CDR3 spells CASMVTGARVGNEQFF. CDR3 sequence (DNA): TGTGCCAGCATGGTTACGGGGGCCAGGGTCGGCAATGAGCAGTTCTTC. The chain couples TRBV6-2 or TRBV6-3 to TRBJ2-1; tentatively, D is TRBD1 or TRBD2 (6 bases each). V was trimmed by 7 bases and J by 6 bases, leaving 22 bases between them. Germline lookup yields CDR1 MNHEY and CDR2 SVGEGT. This CDR3 spans 16 amino acids.

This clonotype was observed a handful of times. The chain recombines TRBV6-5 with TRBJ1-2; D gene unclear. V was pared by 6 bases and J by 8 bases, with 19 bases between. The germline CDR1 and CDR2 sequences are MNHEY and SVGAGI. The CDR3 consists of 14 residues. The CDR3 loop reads CASSSGRAVRGYTF. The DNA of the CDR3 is TGTGCCAGCAGCAGTGGGAGGGCAGTGAGGGGCTACACCTTC.

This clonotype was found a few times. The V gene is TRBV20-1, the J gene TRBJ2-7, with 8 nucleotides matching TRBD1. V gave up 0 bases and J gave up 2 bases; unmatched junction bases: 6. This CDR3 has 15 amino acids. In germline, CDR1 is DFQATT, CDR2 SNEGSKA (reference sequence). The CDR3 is CSAREPGQDTYEQYF. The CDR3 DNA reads TGCAGTGCTAGAGAGCCGGGACAGGATACCTACGAGCAGTACTTC.

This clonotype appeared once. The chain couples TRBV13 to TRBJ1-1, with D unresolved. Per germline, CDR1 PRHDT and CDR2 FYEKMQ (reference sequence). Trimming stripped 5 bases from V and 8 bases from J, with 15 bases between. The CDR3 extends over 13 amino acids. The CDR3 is CASSGGPEREAFF. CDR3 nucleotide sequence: TGTGCCAGCAGCGGCGGGCCGGAGAGGGAAGCTTTCTTT.

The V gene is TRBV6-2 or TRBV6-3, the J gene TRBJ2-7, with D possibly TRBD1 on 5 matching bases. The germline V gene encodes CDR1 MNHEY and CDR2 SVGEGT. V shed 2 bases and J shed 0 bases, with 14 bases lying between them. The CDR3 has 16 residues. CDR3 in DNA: TGTGCCAGCAGTTACCACCCCAGACAGAGCTCCTACGAGCAGTACTTC. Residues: CASSYHPRQSSYEQYF.